This TCR beta chain came from a study of T cells in Graves' hyperthyroidism and ophthalmopathy. For this clonotype: The antigen remains unidentified.

Regions amplified from RNA transcripts were the TCR beta CDR3 regions. The HTBI primer set served for first-round RT-PCR of the TCR CDR3. One entry per CDR3 protein results from TCRdb running MiXCR on the multiplex PCR reads. The sample gives about 770,000 distinct CDR3 sequences, under 20% of which show up once; approximately 15% is in the top ten. The trim removed 3 bases at V and 2 bases at J, leaving 6 bases unmatched. The CDR3 has 16 amino acids. Germline V gene data show CDR1 as KGHSH and CDR2 as LQKENI. Patients aged 18 to 65 with hyperthyroidism were newly diagnosed, with duration under 2 months. Diagnostic assessment was based on clinical symptoms, serum thyroxine and TRAb, thyroid ultrasound and orbital computed tomography. Study-wide findings and caveats: Most thyroid clonotypes that were expanded above 0.001 also turned up in blood.

The sample consisted of blood. The chain links TRBV18 to TRBJ1-2; 10 bases agree with TRBD1. This receptor was identified in a woman aged 45-60 years with Graves' hyperthyroidism that later progressed to Graves' ophthalmopathy. The CDR3 sequence is CASSPAGDRGNYGYTF. CDR3 DNA: TGTGCCAGCTCACCTGCGGGGGACAGGGGCAACTATGGCTACACCTTC.